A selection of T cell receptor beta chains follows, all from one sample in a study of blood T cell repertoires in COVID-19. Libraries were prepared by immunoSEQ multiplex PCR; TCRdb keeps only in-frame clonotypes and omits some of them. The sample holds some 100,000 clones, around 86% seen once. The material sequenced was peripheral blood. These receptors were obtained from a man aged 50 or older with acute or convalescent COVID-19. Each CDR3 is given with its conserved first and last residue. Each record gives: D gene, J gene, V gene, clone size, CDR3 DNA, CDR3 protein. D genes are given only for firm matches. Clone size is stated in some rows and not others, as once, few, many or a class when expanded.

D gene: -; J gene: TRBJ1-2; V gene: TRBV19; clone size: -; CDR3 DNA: TGTGCCAGTAGTCGGGGAGGGACCAACTATGGCTACACCTTC; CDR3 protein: CASSRGGTNYGYTF
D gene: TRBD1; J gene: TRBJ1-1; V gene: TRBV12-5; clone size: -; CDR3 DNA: TGTGCTAGTGGTTTGGCGACAGGGATGAACACTGAAGCTTTCTTT; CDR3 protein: CASGLATGMNTEAFF
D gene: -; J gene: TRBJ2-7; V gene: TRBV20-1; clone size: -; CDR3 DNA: TGCAGTGCTAGCAACAGGGACGAGCAGTACTTC; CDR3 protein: CSASNRDEQYF
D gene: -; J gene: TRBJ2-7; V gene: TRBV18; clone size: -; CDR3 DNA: TGTGCCAGCTCACCACCGAGTCCGTCCTACGAGCAGTACTTC; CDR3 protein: CASSPPSPSYEQYF
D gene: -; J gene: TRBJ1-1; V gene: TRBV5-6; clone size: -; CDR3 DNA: TGTGCCAGCAGCTTGGCCGATTGGAGTGAAGCTTTCTTT; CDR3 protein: CASSLADWSEAFF
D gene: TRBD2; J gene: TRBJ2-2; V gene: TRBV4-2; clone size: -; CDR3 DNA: TGTGCCAGCAGTCCTAGCGGGAGTGGGACCGGGGAGCTGTTTTTT; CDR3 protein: CASSPSGSGTGELFF
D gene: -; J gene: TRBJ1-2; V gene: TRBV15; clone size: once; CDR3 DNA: TGTGCCACCAGCCCGGGACAATCGGTCTATGGCTACACCTTC; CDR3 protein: CATSPGQSVYGYTF
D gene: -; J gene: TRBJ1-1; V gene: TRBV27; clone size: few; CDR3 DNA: TGTGCCAGCAGTTTGAGACTAGGGAACACTGAAGCTTTCTTT; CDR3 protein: CASSLRLGNTEAFF
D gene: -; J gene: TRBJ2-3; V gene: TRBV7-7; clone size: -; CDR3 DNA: TGTGCTAGCAGCTCCGGTTCTAGCACAGATACGCAGTATTTT; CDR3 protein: CASSSGSSTDTQYF
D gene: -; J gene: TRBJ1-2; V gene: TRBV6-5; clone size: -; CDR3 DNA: TGTGCCAGCAGTTACTCGGGCAGAGATGGCTACACCTTC; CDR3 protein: CASSYSGRDGYTF
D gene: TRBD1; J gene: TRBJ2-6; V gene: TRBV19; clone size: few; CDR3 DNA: TGTGCCAGTAGGCACAGGGGAGCTGGGGCCAACGTCCTGACTTTC; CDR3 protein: CASRHRGAGANVLTF
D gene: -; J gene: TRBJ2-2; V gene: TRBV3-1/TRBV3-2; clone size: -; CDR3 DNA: TGTGCCAGCAGTCAGGGACAACACACCGGGGAGCTGTTTTTT; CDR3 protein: CASSQGQHTGELFF
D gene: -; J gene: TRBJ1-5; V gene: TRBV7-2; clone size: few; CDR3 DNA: TGTGCCAGCAGCCTCCTTGGGGCGCTCGGTCAGCCCCAGCATTTT; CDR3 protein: CASSLLGALGQPQHF
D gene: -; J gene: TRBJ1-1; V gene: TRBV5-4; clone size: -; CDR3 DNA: TGTGCCAGCAGCTTGGTCCACTCGAACACTGAAGCTTTCTTT; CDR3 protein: CASSLVHSNTEAFF
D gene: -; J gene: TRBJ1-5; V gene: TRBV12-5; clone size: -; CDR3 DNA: TGTGCTAGTGCACTCCTAAATCAGCCCCAGCATTTT; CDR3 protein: CASALLNQPQHF
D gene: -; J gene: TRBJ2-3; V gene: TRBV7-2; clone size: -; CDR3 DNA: TGTGCCAGCAGCTTCGAGGCACAGGCAGGTTCGCAGTATTTT; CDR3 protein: CASSFEAQAGSQYF
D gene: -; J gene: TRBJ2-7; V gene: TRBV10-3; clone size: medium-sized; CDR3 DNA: TGTGCCATCAGTGAAGGGCAGGGCCTAACCTACGAGCAGTACTTC; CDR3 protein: CAISEGQGLTYEQYF
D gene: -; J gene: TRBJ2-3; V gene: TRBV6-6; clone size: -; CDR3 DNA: TGTGCCAGCAGCCACCGGAGGGTCCCCAGCACAGATACGCAGTATTTT; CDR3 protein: CASSHRRVPSTDTQYF
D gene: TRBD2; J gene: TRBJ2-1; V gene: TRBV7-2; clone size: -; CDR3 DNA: TGTGCCAGCAGCTTAATCTCGGGGGCTAGCGGGAGGGACAATGAGCAGTTCTTC; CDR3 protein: CASSLISGASGRDNEQFF
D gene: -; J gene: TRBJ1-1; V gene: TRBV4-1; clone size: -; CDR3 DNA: TGCGCCAGCAGCCAGCGAACAGGGCGGTCTGAAGCTTTCTTT; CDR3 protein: CASSQRTGRSEAFF
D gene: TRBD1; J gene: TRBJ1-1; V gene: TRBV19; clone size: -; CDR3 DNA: TGTGCCAGTAGTATATCGACAGGGTTGAACACTGAAGCTTTCTTT; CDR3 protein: CASSISTGLNTEAFF
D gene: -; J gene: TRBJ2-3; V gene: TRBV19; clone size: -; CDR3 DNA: TGTGCCAGTAGTGGCCCAGGGTCTAGCACAGATACGCAGTATTTT; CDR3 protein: CASSGPGSSTDTQYF
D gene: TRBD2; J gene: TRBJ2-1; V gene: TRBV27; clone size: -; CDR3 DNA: TGTGCCAGCAGTACCGAAATAGCGGGAGGGAGTTACAATGAGCAGTTCTTC; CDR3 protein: CASSTEIAGGSYNEQFF
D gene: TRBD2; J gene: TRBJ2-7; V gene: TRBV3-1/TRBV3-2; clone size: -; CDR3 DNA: TGTGCCAGCAGTCAACTAGCGGGAGTTCTCGACGAGCAGTACTTC; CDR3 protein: CASSQLAGVLDEQYF
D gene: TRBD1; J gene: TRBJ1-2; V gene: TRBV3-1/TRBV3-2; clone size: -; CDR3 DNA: TGTGCCAGCAGCCCGAGACAGGGGGCGGGCTATGGCTACACCTTC; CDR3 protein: CASSPRQGAGYGYTF
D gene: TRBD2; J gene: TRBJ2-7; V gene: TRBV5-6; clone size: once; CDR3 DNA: TGTGCCAGCAGCTTGGATTGGCGGGAGCCAGGCGAGCAGTACTTC; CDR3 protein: CASSLDWREPGEQYF
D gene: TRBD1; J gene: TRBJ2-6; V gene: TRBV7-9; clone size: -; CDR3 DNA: TGTGCCAGCAGCTTACTAAGGGGACAGGGTACCTCTGGGGCCAACGTCCTGACTTTC; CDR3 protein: CASSLLRGQGTSGANVLTF
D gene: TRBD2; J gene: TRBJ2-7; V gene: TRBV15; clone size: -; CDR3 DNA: TGTGCCACCAGCGCTACCCCAGGGACTAGCGGGGGCTACGAGCAGTACTTC; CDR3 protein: CATSATPGTSGGYEQYF
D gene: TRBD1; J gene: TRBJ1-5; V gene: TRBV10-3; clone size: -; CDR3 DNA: TGTGCCATCAGTGACCGGGACAGGGGGAATCAGCCCCAGCATTTT; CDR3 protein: CAISDRDRGNQPQHF
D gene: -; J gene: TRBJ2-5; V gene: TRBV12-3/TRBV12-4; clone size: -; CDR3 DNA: TGTGCCAGCGTCCCCCAGGAGGGTGAGACCCAGTACTTC; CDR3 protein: CASVPQEGETQYF
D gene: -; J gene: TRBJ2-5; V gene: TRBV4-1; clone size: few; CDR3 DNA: TGCGCCAGCAGCCAGACTTTGAACCAAGAGACCCAGTACTTC; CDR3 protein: CASSQTLNQETQYF
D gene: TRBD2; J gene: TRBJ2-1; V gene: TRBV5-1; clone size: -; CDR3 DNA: TGCGCCAGCAGAATGCCGGGACTAGCGGTATACAATGAGCAGTTCTTC; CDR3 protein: CASRMPGLAVYNEQFF
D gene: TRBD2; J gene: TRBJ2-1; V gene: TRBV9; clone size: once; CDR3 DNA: TGTGCCAGCAATCGGCGGGAGGGTAGTTACAATGAGCAGTTCTTC; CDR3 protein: CASNRREGSYNEQFF
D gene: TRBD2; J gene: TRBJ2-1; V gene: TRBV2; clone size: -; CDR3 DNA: TGTGCCAGCAGTTCCTCTCTAGCGGTTACCTACAATGAGCAGTTCTTC; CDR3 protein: CASSSSLAVTYNEQFF
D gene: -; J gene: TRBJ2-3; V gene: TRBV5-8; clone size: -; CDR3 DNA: TGTGCCAGCCGTGTTTCAGGCACAGATACGCAGTATTTT; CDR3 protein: CASRVSGTDTQYF
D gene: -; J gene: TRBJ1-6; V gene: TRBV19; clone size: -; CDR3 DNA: TGTGCCAGTAGTATACAAGGGGCTCGTTCACCCCTCCACTTT; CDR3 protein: CASSIQGARSPLHF
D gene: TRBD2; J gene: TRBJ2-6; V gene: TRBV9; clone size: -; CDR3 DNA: TGTGCCCGCGCGGGGGGAGGGCGCGGGGCCAACGTCCTGACTTTC; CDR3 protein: CARAGGGRGANVLTF
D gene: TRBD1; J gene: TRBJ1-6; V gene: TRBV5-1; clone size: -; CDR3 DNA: TGCGCCAGCAGCTTTACACCGGGACAGGGAAGTTCACCCCTCCACTTT; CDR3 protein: CASSFTPGQGSSPLHF
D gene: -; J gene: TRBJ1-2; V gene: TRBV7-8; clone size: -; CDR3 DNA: TGTGCCAGCAGCTTAGGGCAGGGCGACTATGGCTACACCTTC; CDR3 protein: CASSLGQGDYGYTF
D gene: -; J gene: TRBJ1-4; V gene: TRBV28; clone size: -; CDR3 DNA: TGTGCCAGCAGTTCCAGGGGCAATGAAAAACTGTTTTTT; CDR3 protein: CASSSRGNEKLFF
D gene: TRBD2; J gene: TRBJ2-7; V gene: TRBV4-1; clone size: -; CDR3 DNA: TGCGCCAGCAGCTTTACTAGCGGGGCCAGCGAGCAGTACTTC; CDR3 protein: CASSFTSGASEQYF
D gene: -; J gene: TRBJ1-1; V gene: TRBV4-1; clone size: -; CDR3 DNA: TGCGCCAGCAGCCAAGAAGGTGGCCGGGGGAACACTGAAGCTTTCTTT; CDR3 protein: CASSQEGGRGNTEAFF
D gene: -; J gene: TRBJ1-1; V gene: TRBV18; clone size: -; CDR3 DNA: TGTGCCAGCTCACCGACGGGAGGGAGCACTGAAGCTTTCTTT; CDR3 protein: CASSPTGGSTEAFF
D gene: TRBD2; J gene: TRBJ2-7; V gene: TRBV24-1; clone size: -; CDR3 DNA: TGTGCCACCAGTGAGGGGGGACTAGCGGGCTCCTACGAGCAGTACTTC; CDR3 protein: CATSEGGLAGSYEQYF
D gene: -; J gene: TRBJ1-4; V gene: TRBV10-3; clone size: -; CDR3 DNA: TGTGCCATCAGCCGGGGTGAAAAACTGTTTTTT; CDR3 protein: CAISRGEKLFF
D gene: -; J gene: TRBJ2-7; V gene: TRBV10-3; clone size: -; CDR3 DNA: TGTGCCATCAGTGCGGACTATTCCTACGAGCAGTACTTC; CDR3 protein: CAISADYSYEQYF
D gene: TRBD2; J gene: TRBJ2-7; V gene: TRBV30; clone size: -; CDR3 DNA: TGTGCCTGGAGTCTAGCGGGGTCCTACGAGCAGTACTTC; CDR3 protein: CAWSLAGSYEQYF
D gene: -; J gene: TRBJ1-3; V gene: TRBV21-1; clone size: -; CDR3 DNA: TGTGCCAGCAGCAGACCCGCGGGGGATGCAAACACCATATATTTT; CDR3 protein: CASSRPAGDANTIYF
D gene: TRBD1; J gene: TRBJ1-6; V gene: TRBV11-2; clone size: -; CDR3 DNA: TGTGCCAGCAGCCGTAAGCCGGGACAGGGGTACAATTCACCCCTCCACTTT; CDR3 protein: CASSRKPGQGYNSPLHF